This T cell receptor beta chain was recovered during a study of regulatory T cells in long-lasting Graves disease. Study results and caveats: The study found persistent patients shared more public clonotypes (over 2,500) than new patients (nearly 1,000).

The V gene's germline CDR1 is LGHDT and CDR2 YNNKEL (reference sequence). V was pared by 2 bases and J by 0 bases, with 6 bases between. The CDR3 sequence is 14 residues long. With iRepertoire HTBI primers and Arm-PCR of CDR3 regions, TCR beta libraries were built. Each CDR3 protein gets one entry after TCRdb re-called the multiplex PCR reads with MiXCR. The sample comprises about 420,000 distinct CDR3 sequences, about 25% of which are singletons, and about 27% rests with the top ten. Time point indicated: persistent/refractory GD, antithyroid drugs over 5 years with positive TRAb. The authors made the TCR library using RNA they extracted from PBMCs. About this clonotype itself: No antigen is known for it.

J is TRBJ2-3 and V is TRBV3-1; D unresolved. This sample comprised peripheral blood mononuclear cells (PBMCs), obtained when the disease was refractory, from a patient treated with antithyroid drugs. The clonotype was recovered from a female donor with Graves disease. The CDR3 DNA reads TGTGCCAGCAGCCAAACGGGTAGCACAGATACGCAGTATTTT. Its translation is CASSQTGSTDTQYF.